This record covers a single T cell receptor beta chain. What it binds is not known. These data belong to a study of metastatic and nonmetastatic thyroid tumors. Looking at the study overall: Repertoires from malignant and benign thyroid patients were compared across blood and tumor or nodule tissue. The study, taken as a whole, reports: Reports indicated that malignant thyroid tumors showed significantly higher TCR beta diversity than benign nodules did, in blood and tumor.

Patients underwent thyroid surgery, and none had received any treatment before it. As processed by the authors: The study took CDR3 differences across clinicopathological groups and made a distant-metastasis classifier for papillary thyroid cancer from them. TCRdb redid the clone calls on the PCR reads using MiXCR. The V and J calls come from TCRdb's annotation, not from the publication. The repertoire holds over 15,000 clones, approximately 15% seen once, with around 20% in the top ten. This CDR3 region has 13 residues. V was pared by 6 bases and J by 0 bases, with 6 bases between. Germline CDR1 SGHNT, CDR2 YENEEA.

This chain connects TRBV11-3 to TRBJ2-1; D possibly corresponds to TRBD2 (6 bases). The sequenced material came from blood. The TCR comes from a male donor with papillary thyroid cancer or a benign thyroid nodule (not recorded which). Some clones in this sample may be carry-over from other donors' samples. CDR3 coding DNA: TGTGCCAGCAGGACTAGCTCCTACAATGAGCAGTTCTTC. Translation: CASRTSSYNEQFF.